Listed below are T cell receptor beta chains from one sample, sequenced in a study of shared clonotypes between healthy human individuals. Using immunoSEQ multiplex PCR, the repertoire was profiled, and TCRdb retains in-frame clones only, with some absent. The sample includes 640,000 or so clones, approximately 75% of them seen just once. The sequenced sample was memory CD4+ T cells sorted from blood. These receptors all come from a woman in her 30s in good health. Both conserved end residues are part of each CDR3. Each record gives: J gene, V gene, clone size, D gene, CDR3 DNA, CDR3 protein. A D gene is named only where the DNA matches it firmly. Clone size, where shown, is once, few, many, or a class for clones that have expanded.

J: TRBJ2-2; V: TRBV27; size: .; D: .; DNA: TGTGCCAGCAGGGGGCTCTCGCCCGGGGAGCTGTTTTTT; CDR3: CASRGLSPGELFF
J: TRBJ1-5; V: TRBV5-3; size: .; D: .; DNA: TGTGCCAGAAGATCAGGATTCCTCAATCAGCCCCAGCATTTT; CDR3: CARRSGFLNQPQHF
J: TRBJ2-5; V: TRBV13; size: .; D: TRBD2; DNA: TGTGCCAGCAGCTTAAGTCCCCTAGCGGGGCTGGGAGAGACCCAGTACTTC; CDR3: CASSLSPLAGLGETQYF
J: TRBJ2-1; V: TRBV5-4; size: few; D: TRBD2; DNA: TGTGCCAGCAGCCCCCCGCTTGGACTAGCGGACAATGAGCAGTTCTTC; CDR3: CASSPPLGLADNEQFF
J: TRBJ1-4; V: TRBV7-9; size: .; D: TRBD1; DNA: TGTGCCAGCAGCGAGCAACAGGGGGCGTACGAAAAACTGTTTTTT; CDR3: CASSEQQGAYEKLFF
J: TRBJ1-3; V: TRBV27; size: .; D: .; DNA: TGTGCCAGCAGGGGGGATCTGGCTGGAAACACCATATATTTT; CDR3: CASRGDLAGNTIYF
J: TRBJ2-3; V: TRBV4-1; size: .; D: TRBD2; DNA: TGCGCCAGCAGCCTACTAGCGACTAGCACAGATACGCAGTATTTT; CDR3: CASSLLATSTDTQYF
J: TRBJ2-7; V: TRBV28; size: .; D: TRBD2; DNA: TGTGCCAGCAGCAGTGACACTAGCGCCTTAATCTACGAGCAGTACTTC; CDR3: CASSSDTSALIYEQYF
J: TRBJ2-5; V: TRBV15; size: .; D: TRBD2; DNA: TGTGCCACCAGCGATAGCGGGAGATCGGGAGAGACCCAGTACTTC; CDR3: CATSDSGRSGETQYF
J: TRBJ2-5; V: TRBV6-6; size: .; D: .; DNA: TGTGCCAGCAGTTACTTGAGCCCTCAAGAGACCCAGTACTTC; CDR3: CASSYLSPQETQYF
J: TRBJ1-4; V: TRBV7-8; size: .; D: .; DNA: TGTGCCAGCAGCTTAGCGCCAGGGTATGAAAAACTGTTTTTT; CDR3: CASSLAPGYEKLFF
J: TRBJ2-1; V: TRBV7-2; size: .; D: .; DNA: TGTGCCAGCAGCTTAGTGCTGAGGCGGGAGCAGTTCTTC; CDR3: CASSLVLRREQFF
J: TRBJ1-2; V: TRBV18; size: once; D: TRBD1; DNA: TGTGCCAGCTCGCCTGACAGGGGATCTGGCTACACCTTC; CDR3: CASSPDRGSGYTF
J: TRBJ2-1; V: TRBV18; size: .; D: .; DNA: TGTGCCAGCTCACCGGGGTACGAGCAGTTCTTC; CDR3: CASSPGYEQFF
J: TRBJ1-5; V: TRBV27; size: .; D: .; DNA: TGTGCCAGCAGTATCCAGGGGCTTAGCAATCAGCCCCAGCATTTT; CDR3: CASSIQGLSNQPQHF
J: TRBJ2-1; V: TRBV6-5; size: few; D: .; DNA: TGTGCCAGCACGAAGTTCGGTGAGCAGTTCTTC; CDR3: CASTKFGEQFF
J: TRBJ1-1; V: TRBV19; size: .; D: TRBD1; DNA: TGTGCCAGTAGTACAAACCGGGACAGGGCCACTGAAGCTTTCTTT; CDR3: CASSTNRDRATEAFF
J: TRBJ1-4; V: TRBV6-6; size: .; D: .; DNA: TGTGCCAGCAGCCCCCGGACCCCGGGAGAAAAACTGTTTTTT; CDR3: CASSPRTPGEKLFF
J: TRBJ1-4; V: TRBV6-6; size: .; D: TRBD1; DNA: TGTGCCAGCAGTCTAGGACAGGCTCTAGGAGAAAAACTGTTTTTT; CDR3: CASSLGQALGEKLFF
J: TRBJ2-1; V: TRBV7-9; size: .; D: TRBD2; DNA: TGTGCCAGCAGCGCTAGCGGGAGTAATGAGCAGTTCTTC; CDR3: CASSASGSNEQFF
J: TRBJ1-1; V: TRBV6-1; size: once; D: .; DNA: TGTGCCAGCAGTGAAAGCTTGGGGGACACTGAAGCTTTCTTT; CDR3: CASSESLGDTEAFF
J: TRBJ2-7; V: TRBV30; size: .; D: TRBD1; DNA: TGTGCCTGGGGACAGGCCTCCTCCTACGAGCAGTACTTC; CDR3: CAWGQASSYEQYF
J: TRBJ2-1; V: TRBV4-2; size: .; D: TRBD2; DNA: TGTGCCAGCAGCCAAACTGCAGCGGGAGGAATTAACAATGAGCAGTTCTTC; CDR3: CASSQTAAGGINNEQFF
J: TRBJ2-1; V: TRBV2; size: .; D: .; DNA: TGTGCCAGCACCCTGAAAGGCCAGCAGTTCTTC; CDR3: CASTLKGQQFF
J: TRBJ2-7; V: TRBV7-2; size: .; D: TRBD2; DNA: TGTGCCAGCAGTGCCGGGACTAGCGTCGCCGAGCAGTACTTC; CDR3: CASSAGTSVAEQYF
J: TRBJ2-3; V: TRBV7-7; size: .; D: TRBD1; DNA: TGTGCCAGCAGCAGGGGGCGGACAGATACGCAGTATTTT; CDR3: CASSRGRTDTQYF
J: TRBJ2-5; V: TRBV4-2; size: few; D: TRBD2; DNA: TGTGCCAGCAGTGCCTCGCGGGAGTACCAAGAGACCCAGTACTTC; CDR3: CASSASREYQETQYF
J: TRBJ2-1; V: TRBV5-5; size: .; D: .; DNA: TGTGCCAGCAGCTTGGTCCCAACACAGAAAGGGGCCTGCAATGAGCAGTTCTTC; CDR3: CASSLVPTQKGACNEQFF
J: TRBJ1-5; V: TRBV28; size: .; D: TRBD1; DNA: TGTGCCAGCAGTCCCGCGACAGGGAATGAGAATCAGCCCCAGCATTTT; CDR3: CASSPATGNENQPQHF
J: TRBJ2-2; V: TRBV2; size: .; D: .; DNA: TGTGCCAGCGGTGGAGTACTAGGGAACACCGGGGAGCTGTTTTTT; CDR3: CASGGVLGNTGELFF
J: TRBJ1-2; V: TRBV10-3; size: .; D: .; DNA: TGTGCCATCAGTTCCCGGACGGTCAACTATGGCTACACCTTC; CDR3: CAISSRTVNYGYTF
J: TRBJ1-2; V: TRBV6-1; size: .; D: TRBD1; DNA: TGTGCCAGCAGTGCAACAGGGGGCGCGAGCTATGGCTACACCTTC; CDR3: CASSATGGASYGYTF
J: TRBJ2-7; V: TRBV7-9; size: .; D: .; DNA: TGTGCCAGCAGCTTAGCGGGTAGCTTCTACGAGCAGTACTTC; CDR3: CASSLAGSFYEQYF
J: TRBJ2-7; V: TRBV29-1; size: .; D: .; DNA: TGCAGCGTCCAGGGAACCTACGAGCAGTACTTC; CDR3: CSVQGTYEQYF
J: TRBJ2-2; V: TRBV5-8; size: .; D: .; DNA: TGTGCCAGCAGCTTGGAATGGACGTACCATACCGGGGAGCTGTTTTTT; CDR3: CASSLEWTYHTGELFF
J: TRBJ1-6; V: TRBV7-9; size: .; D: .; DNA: TGTGCCAGCAGCTTCGGGCAAAGGGATTCACCCCTCCACTTT; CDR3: CASSFGQRDSPLHF
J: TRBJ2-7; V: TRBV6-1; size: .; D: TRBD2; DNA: TGTGCCAGCAGTGAAGCCTTCATGGGCGGGAGTGTCTACGAGCAGTACTTC; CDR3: CASSEAFMGGSVYEQYF
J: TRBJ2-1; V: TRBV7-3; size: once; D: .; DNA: TGTGCCAGCTTACCGATAACAGAGCAGTTCTTC; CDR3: CASLPITEQFF
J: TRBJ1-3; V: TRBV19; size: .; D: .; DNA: TGTGCCAGTAGTATAATTCGGGGGCCTGGAAACACCATATATTTT; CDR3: CASSIIRGPGNTIYF
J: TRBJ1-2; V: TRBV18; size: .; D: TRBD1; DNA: TGTGCCAGCTCCGACAGGGGCTATGGCTACACCTTC; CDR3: CASSDRGYGYTF
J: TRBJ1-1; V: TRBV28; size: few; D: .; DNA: TGTGCCAGCAGTTTACGGCAGGGTGGTATTGAAGCTTTCTTT; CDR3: CASSLRQGGIEAFF
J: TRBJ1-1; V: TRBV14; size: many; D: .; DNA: TGTGCCAGCAGCCCTCCCAATAGCAGGGAAGCTTTCTTT; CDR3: CASSPPNSREAFF
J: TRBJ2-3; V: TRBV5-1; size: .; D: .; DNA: TGCGCCAGCAGCTTGGAGGGCCGCTCGGATAGCACAGATACGCAGTATTTT; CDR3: CASSLEGRSDSTDTQYF
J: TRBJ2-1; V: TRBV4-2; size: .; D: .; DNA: TGTGCCAGCAGCCAAGATCTCGGCTTTGGGGCCTTCTACAATGAGCAGTTCTTC; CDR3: CASSQDLGFGAFYNEQFF
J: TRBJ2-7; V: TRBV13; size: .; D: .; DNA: TGTGCCAGCAGCTTAGAAGGTCAGGACTACGAGCAGTACTTC; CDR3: CASSLEGQDYEQYF
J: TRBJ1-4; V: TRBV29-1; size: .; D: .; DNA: TGCAGCGCGGGGGAGGAAAAACTGTTTTTT; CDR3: CSAGEEKLFF
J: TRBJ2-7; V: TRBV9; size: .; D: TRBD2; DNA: TGTGCCAGCAGCGCCGCTAGCGGGAGTGGCGAGCAGTACTTC; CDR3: CASSAASGSGEQYF
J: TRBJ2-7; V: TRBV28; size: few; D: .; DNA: TGTGCCAGCAGCGGACGGGACGTTAGCTCCTACGAGCAGTACTTC; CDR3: CASSGRDVSSYEQYF
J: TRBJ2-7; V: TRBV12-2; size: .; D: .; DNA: TGTGCAAGTCGCCCCGTGCGGGGACACGAGCAGTACTTC; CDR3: CASRPVRGHEQYF
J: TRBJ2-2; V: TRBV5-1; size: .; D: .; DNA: TGCGCCAGCAGCTTGGCCCTGAGCTTGAACACCGGGGAGCTGTTTTTT; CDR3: CASSLALSLNTGELFF
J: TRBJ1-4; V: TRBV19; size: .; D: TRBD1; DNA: TGTGCCACTGCGCCGGGACAGCTTAATGAAAAACTGTTTTTT; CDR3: CATAPGQLNEKLFF
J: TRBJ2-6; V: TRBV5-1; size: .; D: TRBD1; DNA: TGCGCCAGCAGCTTAGGACAGGCCCTCTCAGGGGCCAACGTCCTGACTTTC; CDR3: CASSLGQALSGANVLTF
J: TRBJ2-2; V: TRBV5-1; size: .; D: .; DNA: TGCGCCAGCAGCCCGGGGACGGTGCTCAACACCGGGGAGCTGTTTTTT; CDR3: CASSPGTVLNTGELFF
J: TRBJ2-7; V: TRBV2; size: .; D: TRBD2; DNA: TGTGCCAGCAGTGGGCGGGAGAGCCTCTCGCCGCAGTACTTC; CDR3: CASSGRESLSPQYF
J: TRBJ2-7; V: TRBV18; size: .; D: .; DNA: TGTGCCAGCTCACCATTCCCGGTGGGTCGAATTTGGTACGAGCAGTACTTC; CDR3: CASSPFPVGRIWYEQYF
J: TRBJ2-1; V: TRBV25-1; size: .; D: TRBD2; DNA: TGTGCCAGCAGTGAAGAGGGACTAGCGGGAGGGTCCAGGAATGAGCAGTTCTTC; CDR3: CASSEEGLAGGSRNEQFF
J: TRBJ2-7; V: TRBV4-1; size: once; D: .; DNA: TGCGCCAGCAGCCAGTCGGGACCCCGCCCTCACGAGCAGTACTTC; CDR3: CASSQSGPRPHEQYF
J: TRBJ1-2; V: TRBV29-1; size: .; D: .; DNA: TGCAGCGTTCCACCTAGTGGGGGGTCTCGTGGCTACACCTTC; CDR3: CSVPPSGGSRGYTF